The next 21 T cell receptor beta chains were all read from a single sample in a study of cytotoxic CD8 clonotypes in ibrutinib-treated CLL. Profiling relied on immunoSEQ multiplex PCR, and the TCRdb table lists in-frame clones only, not all of them. The sample holds about 200,000 clones, approximately 68% seen once. Source: PBMCs, taken after 24 months of ibrutinib treatment. Every receptor here comes from a human donor with chronic lymphocytic leukemia.

J is TRBJ2-5 and V is TRBV11-2; 7 nucleotides line up with TRBD1. V lost 0 bases and J lost 2; bases outside the gene matches: 9. The CDR3 contains 17 residues. Germline CDR1 reads SGHAT; CDR2 reads FQNNGV. The CDR3 protein is CASSLDQTGRDQETQYF. In DNA, the CDR3 is TGTGCCAGCAGCTTAGATCAGACAGGGCGAGATCAAGAGACCCAGTACTTC.

The table lists this clone with a few counts. This rearrangement joins TRBV9 to TRBJ2-1, with TRBD2 identical over 8 bases. From germline, CDR1 is SGDLS and CDR2 YYNGEE. The CDR3 sequence is 16 residues long. J gave up 2 bases and V 0 bases, and 4 bases lay outside the gene matches. This chain's CDR3 is CASSVDYGRAYNEQFF. CDR3 in DNA: TGTGCCAGCAGCGTAGACTACGGGAGGGCCTACAATGAGCAGTTCTTC.

The CDR3 loop reads CATSRVHSYEQYF. The CDR3 DNA reads as TGTGCCACCAGCAGAGTGCACAGCTACGAGCAGTACTTC. The chain joins TRBV15 to TRBJ2-7; no definite D call. The length of the CDR3 is 13 residues. Trimming shortened V by 1 base and J by 3 bases, and 7 bases separated the two germline ends. Germline CDR1 LNHNV, CDR2 YYDKDF (reference sequence). Based on the CDR3 plus reference TRBV15 and TRBJ2-7, the full variable domain is DAMVIQNPRYQVTQFGKPVTLSCSQTLNHNVMYWYQQKSSQAPKLLFHYYDKDFNNEADTPDNFQSRRPNTSFCFLDIRSPGLGDTAMYLCATSRVHSYEQYFGPGTRLTVT.

The genes are TRBV27 and TRBJ2-7; TRBD1 matches 8 bases. The V and J ends lost 4 bases and 3 bases, in that order; junction bases with no gene match: 14. Germline loops: CDR1 MNHEY, CDR2 SMNVEV (reference sequence). The CDR3 extends over 17 amino acids. The CDR3 DNA reads TGTGCCAGCAGTTCCCACACCACAAGGACAGGGAACTACGAGCAGTACTTC. This encodes CASSSHTTRTGNYEQYF.

The V call is TRBV7-9, the J call TRBJ1-1; D remains unclear. V was pared by 3 bases and J by 0 bases, with 8 bases between. CDR3 length: 14 residues. Germline-derived CDR1 and CDR2 are SEHNR and FQNEAQ (reference sequence). CDR3 region: CASSFSSMNTEAFF. CDR3 bases: TGTGCCAGCAGCTTTAGCAGTATGAACACTGAAGCTTTCTTT.

The chain uses TRBV27 and TRBJ1-1; perhaps TRBD1 as D (5 bases). Germline V gives CDR1 MNHEY, CDR2 SMNVEV (reference sequence). Trimming left V 5 bases short and J 0 bases short, with 13 bases between. CDR3 size: 15 residues. The chain's CDR3 is CASSPRGSMNTEAFF. CDR3 DNA: TGTGCCAGCAGTCCGCGGGGGAGTATGAACACTGAAGCTTTCTTT.

The rearrangement links TRBV5-5 to TRBJ2-2, with TRBD2 identical over 10 bases. V gave up 3 bases and J gave up 5 bases; unmatched junction bases: 7. This CDR3 comprises 16 residues. CDR1 and CDR2 (germline): SGHKS, YYEKEE (reference sequence). CDR3 sequence: CASSSLAGDRTGELFF. CDR3 DNA sequence: TGTGCCAGCAGCTCTCTAGCGGGAGATAGGACCGGGGAGCTGTTTTTT.

The chain joins TRBV5-3 to TRBJ2-5; D may be TRBD1 (6 bases). TRBV5-3 is labeled an ORF, and its function is uncertain. V lost 4 bases and J lost 1, with 14 bases in between. This CDR3 is built from 15 residues. This chain's CDR3 is CARSPQGISQETQYF. The CDR3 bases are TGTGCCAGAAGCCCGCAGGGGATTAGCCAAGAGACCCAGTACTTC.

The chain recombines TRBV6-1 with TRBJ2-1; 9 nucleotides agree with TRBD2. Looked up from germline, CDR1 is MNHNS and CDR2 is SASEGT. The CDR3 totals 15 residues. V lost 5 bases and J lost 0; bases outside the gene matches: 2. The CDR3, as DNA: TGTGCCAGCAGTCTAGCGGGAAGCTCCTACAATGAGCAGTTCTTC. It translates to CASSLAGSSYNEQFF.

The V and J genes are TRBV7-9 and TRBJ2-1; 12 nucleotides match TRBD2. The CDR3 has 16 residues. V lost 5 bases, J lost 4 bases, and 6 bases stayed unmatched. Germline loops: CDR1 SEHNR, CDR2 FQNEAQ (reference sequence). Written as DNA, the CDR3 is TGTGCCAGCAGCCGCTCGACTAGCGGGGGATACAATGAGCAGTTCTTC. It translates to CASSRSTSGGYNEQFF.

The chain links TRBV6-1 to TRBJ2-7; no definite D call. Trimming stripped 0 bases from V and 1 base from J, with 4 bases between. CDR1 is MNHNS and CDR2 is SASEGT in the germline V gene. This CDR3 has 13 residues. The CDR3: CASSEAGSYEQYF. DNA of the CDR3: TGTGCCAGCAGTGAAGCAGGTTCCTACGAGCAGTACTTC.

The V and J genes are TRBV5-8 and TRBJ1-1; D gene unclear. The germline V gene encodes CDR1 SGHTS and CDR2 YDEGEE. CDR3 length: 17 residues. The V gene lost 4 bases and the J gene lost 4 bases, with 23 bases spanning the gap. The CDR3 DNA is TGTGCCAGCAGCCCCTTTAGAGGTAGCGAATTTGGCACTGAAGCTTTCTTT. This sequence encodes CASSPFRGSEFGTEAFF.

The chain carries TRBV7-2 and TRBJ2-5; D unclear. Germline V lookup: CDR1 SGHTA, CDR2 FQGNSA. The CDR3 is 15 residues long. Deletions cut 0 bases from V and 1 base from J, with 9 bases between. The CDR3 reads CASSLASTTQETQYF. DNA of the CDR3: TGTGCCAGCAGCTTAGCGTCCACTACCCAAGAGACCCAGTACTTC.

The V and J genes are TRBV19 and TRBJ1-1, with 8 bases lining up with TRBD1. The V gene end was trimmed by 5 bases and the J gene end by 10 bases; junction bases not matched to a gene: 9. Germline V gene sequence: CDR1 LNHDA, CDR2 SQIVND (reference sequence). The CDR3 spans 13 residues. The CDR3 loop is CASSGRTGRVAFF. CDR3 nucleotide sequence: TGTGCCAGTAGTGGGCGGACAGGGCGCGTAGCTTTCTTT.

The CDR3, as DNA: TGTGCCAGCAGCGCTCCCCTCGGGACAGATTACGAGCAGTACTTC. As protein: CASSAPLGTDYEQYF. This chain joins TRBV9 and TRBJ2-7; 7 bases fit TRBD1. V lost 3 bases and J lost 4; bases outside the gene matches: 10. Germline assignment: CDR1 SGDLS and CDR2 YYNGEE. This CDR3 comprises 15 residues. Using reference TRBV9 and TRBJ2-7 for the parts outside the CDR3, the full variable domain is DSGVTQTPKHLITATGQRVTLRCSPRSGDLSVYWYQQSLDQGLQFLIQYYNGEERAKGNILERFSAQQFPDLHSELNLSSLELGDSALYFCASSAPLGTDYEQYFGPGTRLTVT.

This chain's CDR3 is CASASTGGQGYTF. In nucleotides, the CDR3 is TGCGCCAGCGCCTCCACAGGGGGCCAAGGCTACACCTTC. The chain couples TRBV5-1 to TRBJ1-2; 9 bases line up with TRBD1. The CDR3 sequence is 13 residues long. In germline, CDR1 is SGHRS, CDR2 YFSETQ. Losses at the gene ends were 7 bases for V and 8 bases for J; bases not matched to a gene: 9.

This chain's CDR3 is CASSVRRNEQFF. The CDR3 region has the DNA TGTGCCAGCAGTGTAAGGCGGAATGAGCAGTTCTTC. The V call is TRBV28, the J call TRBJ2-1; D is unclear. Trimming left V 5 bases short and J 7 bases short, with 9 bases between. Per germline, CDR1 MDHEN and CDR2 SYDVKM. The length of the CDR3 is 12 residues. The variable domain in full, with the rest retrieved from reference TRBV28 and TRBJ2-1, is DVKVTQSSRYLVKRTGEKVFLECVQDMDHENMFWYRQDPGLGLRLIYFSYDVKMKEKGDIPEGYSVSREKKERFSLILESASTNQTSMYLCASSVRRNEQFFGPGTRLTVL.

CDR3 DNA sequence: TGCAGTGCTAGTTGGTTAGATACGCAGTATTTT. Amino acid sequence: CSASWLDTQYF. This chain uses TRBV20-1 with TRBJ2-3, with D hard to call. CDR1 and CDR2 from the germline V gene are DFQATT and SNEGSKA (reference sequence). Deletions cut 3 bases from V and 5 bases from J, with 6 bases between. This CDR3 has 11 amino acids.

The chain links TRBV5-1 to TRBJ2-6, with 8 bases lining up with TRBD1. The J segment lost 2 bases and the V segment lost 0 bases, leaving 7 bases of the junction unmatched. The CDR3 contains 18 residues. CDR1 is SGHRS and CDR2 is YFSETQ in the germline V gene. CDR3 amino acids: CASSLEISGGAGANVLTF. CDR3 DNA: TGCGCCAGCAGCTTGGAAATTTCAGGGGGCGCTGGGGCCAACGTCCTGACTTTC. The full variable domain, its missing parts supplied by reference TRBV5-1 and TRBJ2-6, is KAGVTQTPRYLIKTRGQQVTLSCSPISGHRSVSWYQQTPGQGLQFLFEYFSETQRNKGNFPGRFSGRQFSNSRSEMNVSTLELGDSALYLCASSLEISGGAGANVLTFGAGSRLTVL.

CDR3 protein: CASSPTRVDEQFF. The CDR3 DNA reads as TGTGCCAGCAGTCCGACGCGGGTAGATGAGCAGTTCTTC. The V call is TRBV27, the J call TRBJ2-1; D possibly corresponds to TRBD2 (5 bases). The CDR3 is 13 residues long. Germline V CDR1 and CDR2: MNHEY, SMNVEV (reference sequence). Trimming cost V 5 bases and J 8 bases, with 13 bases left between them.

The chain combines TRBV6-5 with TRBJ1-2, with 9 bases matching TRBD1. V lost 0 bases and J lost 7; bases outside the gene matches: 6. The length of the CDR3 is 15 residues. CDR1 and CDR2 from the germline V gene are MNHEY and SVGAGI. DNA for the CDR3: TGTGCCAGCAGTTACTCAATCACAGGGGGCGGTGGCTACACCTTC. Translation gives CASSYSITGGGGYTF.